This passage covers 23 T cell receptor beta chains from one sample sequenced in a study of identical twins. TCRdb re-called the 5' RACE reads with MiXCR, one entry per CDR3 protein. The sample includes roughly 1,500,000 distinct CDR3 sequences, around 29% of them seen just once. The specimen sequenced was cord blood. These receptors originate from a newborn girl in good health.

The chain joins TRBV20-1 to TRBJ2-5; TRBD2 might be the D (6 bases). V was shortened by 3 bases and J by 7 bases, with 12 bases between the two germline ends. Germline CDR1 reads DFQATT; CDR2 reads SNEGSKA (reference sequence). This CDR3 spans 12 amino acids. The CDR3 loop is CSARGLEVTQYF. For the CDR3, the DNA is TGCAGTGCTAGGGGACTGGAGGTGACCCAGTACTTC.

DNA of the CDR3: TGTGCCAGCAGTTACTCGATGCTCCTCAACACTGAAGCTTTCTTT. It yields the protein CASSYSMLLNTEAFF. V and J are TRBV6-5 and TRBJ1-1, with D uncertain. In germline, CDR1 is MNHEY, CDR2 SVGAGI. The CDR3 is 15 amino acids. V was cut by 0 bases and J by 2 bases, with 10 bases left in between.

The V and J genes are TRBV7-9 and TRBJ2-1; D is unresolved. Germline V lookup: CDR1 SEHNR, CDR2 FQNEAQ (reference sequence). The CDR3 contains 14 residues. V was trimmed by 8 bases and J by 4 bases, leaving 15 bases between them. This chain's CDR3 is CASRSFGPYNEQFF. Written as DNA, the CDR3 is TGTGCCAGCCGCTCTTTTGGACCGTACAATGAGCAGTTCTTC.

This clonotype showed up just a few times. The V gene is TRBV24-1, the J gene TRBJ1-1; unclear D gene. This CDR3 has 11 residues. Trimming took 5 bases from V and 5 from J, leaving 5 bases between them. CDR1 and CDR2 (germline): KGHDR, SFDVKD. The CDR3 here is CATSGKTEAFF. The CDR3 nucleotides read TGTGCCACCAGTGGGAAGACTGAAGCTTTCTTT.

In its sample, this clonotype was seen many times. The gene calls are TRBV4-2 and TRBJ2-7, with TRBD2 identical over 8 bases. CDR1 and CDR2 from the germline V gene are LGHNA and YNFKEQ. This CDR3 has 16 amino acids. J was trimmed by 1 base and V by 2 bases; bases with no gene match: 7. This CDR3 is CASSQLSSSGSYEQYF. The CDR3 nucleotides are TGTGCCAGCAGCCAATTGTCGTCTAGCGGGTCCTACGAGCAGTACTTC.

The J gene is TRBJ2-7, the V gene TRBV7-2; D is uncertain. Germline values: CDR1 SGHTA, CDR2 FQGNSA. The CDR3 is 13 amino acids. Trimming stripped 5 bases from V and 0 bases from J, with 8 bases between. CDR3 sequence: CASSASDSYEQYF. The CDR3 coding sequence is TGTGCCAGCAGCGCCTCCGACTCCTACGAGCAGTACTTC.

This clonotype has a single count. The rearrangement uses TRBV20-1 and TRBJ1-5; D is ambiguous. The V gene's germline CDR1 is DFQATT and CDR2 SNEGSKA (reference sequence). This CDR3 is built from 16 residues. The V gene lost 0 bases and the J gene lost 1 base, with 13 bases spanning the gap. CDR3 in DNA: TGCAGTGCTAGAGATAGTACGAGGAGCAGCAATCAGCCCCAGCATTTT. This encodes CSARDSTRSSNQPQHF.

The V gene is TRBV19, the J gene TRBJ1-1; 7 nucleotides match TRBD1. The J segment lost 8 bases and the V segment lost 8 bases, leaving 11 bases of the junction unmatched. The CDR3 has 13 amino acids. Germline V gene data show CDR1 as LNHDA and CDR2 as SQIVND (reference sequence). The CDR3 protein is CASLNHRDREAFF. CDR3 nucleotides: TGTGCCAGTCTTAACCACCGGGACAGAGAAGCTTTCTTT.

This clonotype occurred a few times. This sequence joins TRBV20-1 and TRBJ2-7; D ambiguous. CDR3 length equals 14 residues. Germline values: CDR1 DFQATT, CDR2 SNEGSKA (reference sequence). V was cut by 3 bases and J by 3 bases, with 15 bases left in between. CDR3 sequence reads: CSARAIGGGYEQYF. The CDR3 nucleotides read TGCAGTGCTAGGGCAATCGGCGGTGGCTACGAGCAGTACTTC.

The CDR3 is CSARYSGGYPRADTQYF. The CDR3 nucleotides are TGCAGTGCTAGATACAGCGGGGGTTATCCCAGGGCAGATACGCAGTATTTT. This rearrangement joins TRBV20-1 to TRBJ2-3, with 8 positions matching TRBD2. This CDR3 comprises 17 residues. The V and J ends lost 2 bases and 4 bases, in that order; junction bases with no gene match: 14. The V gene's germline CDR1 is DFQATT and CDR2 SNEGSKA (reference sequence).

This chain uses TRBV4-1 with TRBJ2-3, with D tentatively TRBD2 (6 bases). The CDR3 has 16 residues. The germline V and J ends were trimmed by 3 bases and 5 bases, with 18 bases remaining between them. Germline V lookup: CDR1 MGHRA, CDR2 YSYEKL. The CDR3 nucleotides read TGCGCCAGCAGCCACCAGGTTCGGGAGTCCGGAGATACGCAGTATTTT. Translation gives CASSHQVRESGDTQYF.

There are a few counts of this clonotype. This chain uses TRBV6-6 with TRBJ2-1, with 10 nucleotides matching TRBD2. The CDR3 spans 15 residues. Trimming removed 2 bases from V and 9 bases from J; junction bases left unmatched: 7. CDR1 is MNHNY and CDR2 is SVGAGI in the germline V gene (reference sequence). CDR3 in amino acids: CASSYRAGGPSEQFF. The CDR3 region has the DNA TGTGCCAGCAGTTACAGAGCGGGAGGGCCTAGTGAGCAGTTCTTC.

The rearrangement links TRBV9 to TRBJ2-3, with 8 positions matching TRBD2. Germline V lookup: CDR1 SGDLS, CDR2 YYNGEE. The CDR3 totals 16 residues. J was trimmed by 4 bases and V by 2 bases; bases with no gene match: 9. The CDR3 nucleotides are TGTGCCAGCAGCGTCGGAGGGACTAGTCTCTCAGATACGCAGTATTTT. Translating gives CASSVGGTSLSDTQYF.

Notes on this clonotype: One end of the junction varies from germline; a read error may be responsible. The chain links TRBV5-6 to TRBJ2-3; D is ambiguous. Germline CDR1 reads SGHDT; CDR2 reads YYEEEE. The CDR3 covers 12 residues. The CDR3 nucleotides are TGTGCCAGCAGCTTCTTTTCAGATGCGCAGTATTTT. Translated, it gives CASSFFSDAQYF.

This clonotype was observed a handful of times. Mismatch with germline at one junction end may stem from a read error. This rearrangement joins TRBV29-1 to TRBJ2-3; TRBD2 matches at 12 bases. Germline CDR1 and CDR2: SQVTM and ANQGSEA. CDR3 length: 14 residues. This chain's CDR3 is CSVELAGGGDTRYF. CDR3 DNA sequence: TGCAGCGTTGAACTAGCGGGAGGGGGCGATACGCGGTATTTT.

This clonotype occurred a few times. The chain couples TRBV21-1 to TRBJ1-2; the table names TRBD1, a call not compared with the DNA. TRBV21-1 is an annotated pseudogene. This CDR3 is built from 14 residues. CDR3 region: CASSKLGRGYGYTF. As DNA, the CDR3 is TGTGCCAGCAGCAAACTGGGAAGGGGCTATGGCTACACCTTC.

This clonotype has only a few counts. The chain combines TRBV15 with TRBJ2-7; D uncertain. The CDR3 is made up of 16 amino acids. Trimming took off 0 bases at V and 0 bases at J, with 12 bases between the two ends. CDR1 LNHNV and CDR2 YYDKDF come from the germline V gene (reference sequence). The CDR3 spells CATSRDPLGVSYEQYF. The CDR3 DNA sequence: TGTGCCACCAGCAGAGACCCCCTAGGAGTCTCCTACGAGCAGTACTTC.

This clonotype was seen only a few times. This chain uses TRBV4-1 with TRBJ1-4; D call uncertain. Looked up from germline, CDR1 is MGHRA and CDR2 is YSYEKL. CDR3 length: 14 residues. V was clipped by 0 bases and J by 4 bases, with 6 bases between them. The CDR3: CASSQDSLNEKLFF. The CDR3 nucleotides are TGCGCCAGCAGCCAAGACAGTCTTAATGAAAAACTGTTTTTT.

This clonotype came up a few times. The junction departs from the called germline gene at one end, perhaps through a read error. The CDR3 nucleotides are TGTGCCATCAAAGGGACGTCGTATTCACCCCCCCACTTT. As protein: CAIKGTSYSPPHF. The chain uses TRBV10-3 and TRBJ1-6; TRBD1 might be the D (5 bases). The CDR3 contains 13 residues. CDR1 is ENHRY and CDR2 is SYGVKD in the germline V gene.

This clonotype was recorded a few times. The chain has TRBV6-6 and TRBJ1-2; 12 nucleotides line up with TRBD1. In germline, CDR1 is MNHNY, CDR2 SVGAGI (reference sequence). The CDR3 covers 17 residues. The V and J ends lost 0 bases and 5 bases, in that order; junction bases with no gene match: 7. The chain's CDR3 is CASSYSSGTGGFYGYTF. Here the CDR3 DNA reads TGTGCCAGCAGTTACTCCTCCGGGACAGGGGGCTTTTATGGCTACACCTTC.

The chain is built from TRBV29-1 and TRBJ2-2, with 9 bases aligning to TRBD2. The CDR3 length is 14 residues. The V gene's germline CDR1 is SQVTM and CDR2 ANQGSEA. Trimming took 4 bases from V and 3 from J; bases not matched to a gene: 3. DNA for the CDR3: TGCAGCGTTGCTCTAGCGGGGTACACCGGGGAGCTGTTTTTT. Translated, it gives CSVALAGYTGELFF.

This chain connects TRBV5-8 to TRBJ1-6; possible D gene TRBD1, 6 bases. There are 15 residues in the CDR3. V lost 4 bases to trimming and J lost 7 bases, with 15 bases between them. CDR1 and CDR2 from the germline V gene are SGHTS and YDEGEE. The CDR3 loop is CASSPTGHGNSPLHF. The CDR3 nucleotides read TGTGCCAGCAGCCCCACGGGACACGGGAATTCACCCCTCCACTTT.

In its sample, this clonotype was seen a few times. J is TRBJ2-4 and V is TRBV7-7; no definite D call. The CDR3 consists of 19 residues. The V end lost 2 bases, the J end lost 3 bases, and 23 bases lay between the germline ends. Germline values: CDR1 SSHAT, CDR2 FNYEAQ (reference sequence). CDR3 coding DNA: TGTGCCAGCAGCTTACTTTTGGAGCGTGAGGATGTCGGCAAAAACATTCAGTACTTC. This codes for CASSLLLEREDVGKNIQYF.